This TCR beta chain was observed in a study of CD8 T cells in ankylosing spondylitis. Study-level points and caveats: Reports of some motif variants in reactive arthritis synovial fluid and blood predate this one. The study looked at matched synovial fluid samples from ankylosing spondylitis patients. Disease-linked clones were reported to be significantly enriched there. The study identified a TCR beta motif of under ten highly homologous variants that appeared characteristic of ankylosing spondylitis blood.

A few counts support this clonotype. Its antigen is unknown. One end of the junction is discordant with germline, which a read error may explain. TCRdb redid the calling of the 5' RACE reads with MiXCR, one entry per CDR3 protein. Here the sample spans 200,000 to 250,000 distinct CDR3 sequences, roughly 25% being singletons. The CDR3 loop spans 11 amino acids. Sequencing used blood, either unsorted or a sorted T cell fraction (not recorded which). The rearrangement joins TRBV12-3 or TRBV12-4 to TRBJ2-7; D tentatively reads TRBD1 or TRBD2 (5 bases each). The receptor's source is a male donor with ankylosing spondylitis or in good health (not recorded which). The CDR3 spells CASSLRGPRHF. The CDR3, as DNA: TGTGCCAGCAGTTTAAGGGGACCTCGGCACTTC.